The subject of this entry is one T cell receptor (beta chain). TCRdb keeps only in-frame clones here, not all; method: immunoSEQ multiplex PCR. The sample gives 700,000 to 750,000 clones, 75% to 90% of which show up once; more than 0.008% is in the top ten. This sample is drawn from a study of shared T cell receptors in the human thymus. V was clipped by 6 bases and J by 0 bases; unmatched bases: 10. Germline values: CDR1 MDHEN, CDR2 SYDVKM. The length of the CDR3 is 17 residues. This same sample was also part of a study on human thymus T cells. As that report states: Those donating were healthy Finnish infants in corrective surgery for congenital heart defects. Thymic resections from corrective heart surgery supplied the tissue. Apparent skewing of V and J gene usage characterized both thymic and blood repertoires. Thymic repertoires from unrelated individuals overlapped highly, related research reported.

The chain employs TRBV28 and TRBJ1-5; 8 nucleotides match TRBD1. The origin of this receptor is a girl less than two years old with a congenital heart defect. The material sequenced was thymocytes. The CDR3 here is CASSERQGASSNQPQHF. CDR3 DNA: TGTGCCAGCAGCGAACGTCAGGGGGCCTCTAGCAATCAGCCCCAGCATTTT.